The 15 T cell receptor beta chains reported below all come from one sample, sequenced in a study of cytomegalovirus exposure and HLA in healthy donors. The PCR contained 60 Vbeta and 13 Jbeta primers. Clones were read by immunoSEQ multiplex PCR, and TCRdb kept only the in-frame ones, dropping some. The profile shows approximately 200,000 clones, 79% of them singletons. Sequenced: PBMCs. The receptor set was obtained from a girl between 10 and 17 years old in good health and CMV-seropositive.

V usage is TRBV19 and J usage is TRBJ1-5; 8 bases align to TRBD1. In germline, CDR1 is LNHDA, CDR2 SQIVND (reference sequence). The CDR3 is made up of 15 amino acids. The ends lost 6 bases at V and 6 bases at J; junction bases unmatched: 10. The CDR3 region is CASSIQGAGAQPQHF. The DNA of the CDR3 is TGTGCCAGTAGCATTCAGGGGGCAGGAGCTCAGCCCCAGCATTTT.

The chain links TRBV19 to TRBJ2-7, with 10 bases aligning to TRBD1. The J segment lost 0 bases and the V segment lost 5 bases, leaving 7 bases of the junction unmatched. The CDR3 has 16 residues. Germline CDR1 and CDR2: LNHDA and SQIVND (reference sequence). CDR3 region: CASSAMGQGTSYEQYF. The CDR3 DNA reads TGTGCCAGTAGTGCGATGGGACAGGGGACCTCCTACGAGCAGTACTTC.

The chain links TRBV5-6 to TRBJ2-7; TRBD1 agrees at 8 bases. V trimming: 0 bases; J trimming: 2 bases; junction bases outside the gene matches: 10. The CDR3 spans 17 residues. CDR1 is SGHDT and CDR2 is YYEEEE in the germline V gene. CDR3 coding DNA: TGTGCCAGCAGCTTGGGGGGGTACGGACAGGGTGCCTACGAGCAGTACTTC. It yields the protein CASSLGGYGQGAYEQYF.

The V and J genes are TRBV29-1 and TRBJ2-3; a possible D gene is TRBD2 (5 bases). This CDR3 has 13 amino acids. Germline loops: CDR1 SQVTM, CDR2 ANQGSEA. The germline V and J ends were trimmed by 4 bases and 0 bases, with 8 bases remaining between them. Here the CDR3 DNA reads TGCAGCGTTGCGGGGTTTAGCACAGATACGCAGTATTTT. This translates into CSVAGFSTDTQYF.

V gene TRBV30 combines with J gene TRBJ2-5; 10 bases are shared with TRBD2. The germline V gene has CDR1 GTSNPN and CDR2 SVGIG (reference sequence). The CDR3 sequence is 15 residues long. V gave up 3 bases and J gave up 3 bases; unmatched junction bases: 7. The CDR3 region has the DNA TGTGCCTGGAGAAAACGACTAGCGGGTGAAGAGACCCAGTACTTC. Protein: CAWRKRLAGEETQYF.

The chain couples TRBV7-2 to TRBJ2-7; 7 bases are shared with TRBD1. CDR1 and CDR2 (germline): SGHTA, FQGNSA. The CDR3 is 15 residues long. Losses at the gene ends were 1 base for V and 1 base for J; bases not matched to a gene: 4. CDR3 sequence: CASSLGDSRSYEQYF. The DNA for the CDR3 is TGTGCCAGCAGCTTAGGGGACAGTAGATCCTACGAGCAGTACTTC.

The chain employs TRBV30 and TRBJ1-1; possibly TRBD1 for D (5 bases). Germline CDR1 and CDR2: GTSNPN and SVGIG (reference sequence). The CDR3 runs 14 residues. The V end was cut by 1 base, the J end by 10 bases, with 19 bases between. CDR3 sequence: CAWSARTRSAPAFF. The CDR3, as DNA: TGTGCCTGGAGTGCCCGGACACGGTCCGCCCCAGCTTTCTTT.

The chain has TRBV11-2 and TRBJ2-5; perhaps TRBD2 as D (6 bases). The CDR3 sequence is 15 residues long. Looked up from germline, CDR1 is SGHAT and CDR2 is FQNNGV. V was cut by 0 bases and J by 1 base, with 9 bases left in between. The CDR3 is CASSLDSGPQETQYF. The CDR3 bases are TGTGCCAGCAGCTTAGATAGCGGTCCCCAAGAGACCCAGTACTTC.

The chain couples TRBV25-1 to TRBJ2-1; 8 bases are shared with TRBD2. Germline V lookup: CDR1 MGHDK, CDR2 SYGVNS. The CDR3 spans 15 residues. Losses at the gene ends were 5 bases for V and 8 bases for J; bases not matched to a gene: 11. DNA for the CDR3: TGTGCCAGCAGTACGCGGTCTAGCGGGTGGGATGAGCAGTTCTTC. Its protein is CASSTRSSGWDEQFF.

The genes are TRBV7-2 and TRBJ1-1; maybe TRBD1 (6 bases). V gave up 1 base and J gave up 8 bases, with 11 bases separating them. This CDR3 is 13 amino acids long. The V gene's germline CDR1 is SGHTA and CDR2 FQGNSA. Here the CDR3 reads CASSLEGGYEAFF. The CDR3 DNA reads TGTGCCAGCAGCTTAGAGGGGGGGTACGAAGCTTTCTTT.

This chain connects TRBV15 to TRBJ1-2, with TRBD1 as a possible D gene (6 bases). The CDR3 has 14 residues. Trimming left V 0 bases short and J 8 bases short, with 13 bases between. Germline CDR1 reads LNHNV; CDR2 reads YYDKDF (reference sequence). This chain's CDR3 is CATSRDTGLGGYTF. Written as DNA, the CDR3 is TGTGCCACCAGCAGAGATACAGGGCTAGGGGGCTACACCTTC.

This chain joins TRBV7-9 and TRBJ2-7, with a possible D match to TRBD1 (6 bases). Germline V gene lookup returns CDR1 SEHNR and CDR2 FQNEAQ (reference sequence). V was clipped by 5 bases and J by 4 bases, with 15 bases between them. The CDR3 loop spans 14 amino acids. CDR3 loop: CASSLGRTDYEQYF. The CDR3 region has the DNA TGTGCCAGCAGCCTCGGCCGGACAGATTACGAGCAGTACTTC.

This clone showed up just once. This CDR3 reads CASSRGQNTEAFF. The CDR3, as DNA: TGTGCCAGCAGCCGGGGACAGAACACTGAAGCTTTCTTT. The genes are TRBV7-8 and TRBJ1-1, with TRBD1 as a possible D gene (6 bases). Germline CDR1 reads SGHVS; CDR2 reads FQNEAQ. This CDR3 comprises 13 residues. Trimming cost V 5 bases and J 1 base, with 8 bases left between them.

The chain carries TRBV5-6 and TRBJ2-1, with 10 positions matching TRBD1. Germline CDR1 and CDR2: SGHDT and YYEEEE. This CDR3 spans 15 amino acids. V dropped 5 bases and J dropped 7; count of bases not matched to a gene: 9. CDR3 nucleotide sequence: TGTGCCAGCAGATCCCGGGACAGGGGTGAGAATGAGCAGTTCTTC. It translates to CASRSRDRGENEQFF.

The chain has TRBV7-6 and TRBJ2-5; 9 bases are shared with TRBD1. Germline-derived CDR1 and CDR2 are SGHVS and FNYEAQ. Trimming removed 0 bases from V and 2 bases from J; junction bases left unmatched: 1. CDR3 length: 15 residues. The CDR3 spells CASSLATGGQETQYF. The CDR3 DNA is TGTGCCAGCAGCTTAGCGACAGGGGGTCAAGAGACCCAGTACTTC. The full variable domain, with the rest looked up from reference TRBV7-6 and TRBJ2-5, is GAGVSQSPRYKVTKRGQDVALRCDPISGHVSLYWYRQALGQGPEFLTYFNYEAQQDKSGLPNDRFSAERPEGSISTLTIQRTEQRDSAMYRCASSLATGGQETQYFGPGTRLLVL.